Below, one TCR beta chain is given with its context. Antigen: not known. CDR3 length equals 11 residues. Looked up from germline, CDR1 is SEHNR and CDR2 is FQNEAQ (reference sequence). Trimming pared 5 bases from V and 3 bases from J, leaving 4 bases between. The record originates from a study of cytomegalovirus exposure and HLA in healthy donors. The study, taken as a whole, reports: High sensitivity and specificity were reportedly achieved when the classifier diagnosed cytomegalovirus status. According to a subsequent analysis, TCR clusters from the first cohort were inclined to appear together in the roughly 120 validation repertoires. Cytomegalovirus-associated status was assigned to fewer than 200 TCR beta chains.

This table comes from immunoSEQ multiplex PCR, and its TCRdb copy is limited to in-frame clones, with some not included. The table shows over 130,000 clones, with around 87% occurring only once. The chain recombines TRBV7-9 with TRBJ1-2; D not certain. The source is a man younger than 35 in good health and CMV-seropositive. What was sequenced was PBMCs. The CDR3 DNA reads as TGTGCCAGCAGCCCCGACTATGGCTACACCTTC. This translates into CASSPDYGYTF.